These 29 T cell receptor beta chains were all obtained from the same sample, sequenced in a study of CD8 T cells in Susac syndrome. A quantity of about 0.5 to 1 ug RNA underwent reverse transcription using random hexamers. One entry per CDR3 protein results from TCRdb running MiXCR on the immunoSEQ multiplex PCR reads. The sample carries under 200,000 distinct CDR3 sequences, roughly nine tenths recorded once. Sequencing input: CD4+ T cells from PBMCs. These receptors were taken from a human donor with Susac syndrome.

The CDR3 region is CASKGGATNEKLFF. CDR3 coding DNA: TGTGCCAGCAAGGGGGGCGCAACTAATGAAAAACTGTTTTTT. The chain uses TRBV28 and TRBJ1-4; weak D call: TRBD1 (6 bases). The ends were cut back, 7 bases at V and 0 bases at J, with 9 bases in the middle. Germline CDR1 reads MDHEN; CDR2 reads SYDVKM. There are 14 residues in the CDR3. The complete variable domain, with remaining parts taken from reference TRBV28 and TRBJ1-4, reads DVKVTQSSRYLVKRTGEKVFLECVQDMDHENMFWYRQDPGLGLRLIYFSYDVKMKEKGDIPEGYSVSREKKERFSLILESASTNQTSMYLCASKGGATNEKLFFGSGTQLSVL.

The rearrangement links TRBV4-1 to TRBJ1-2; tentative D call: TRBD1 (5 bases). Germline CDR1 reads MGHRA; CDR2 reads YSYEKL. This CDR3 contains 15 residues. The V end lost 7 bases, the J end lost 2 bases, and 17 bases lay between the germline ends. As DNA, the CDR3 is TGCGCCAGCACCCTAAGGGGACGGCAGAACTATGGCTACACCTTC. Amino acids: CASTLRGRQNYGYTF.

The chain joins TRBV28 to TRBJ2-3; perhaps TRBD2 as D (7 bases). Trimming took off 4 bases at V and 4 bases at J, with 12 bases between the two ends. Germline CDR1 reads MDHEN; CDR2 reads SYDVKM. The CDR3 is 14 residues long. The CDR3 DNA reads TGTGCCAGCAGTTCGGGGGGCCGTTCAGATACGCAGTATTTT. Protein sequence: CASSSGGRSDTQYF.

The V gene is TRBV5-6, the J gene TRBJ1-1, with TRBD1 as a possible D gene (6 bases). Per the germline V gene, CDR1 is SGHDT and CDR2 is YYEEEE. Between the trimmed V and J ends, which lost 4 bases and 11 bases, there was a span of 15 bases. The CDR3 totals 12 residues. This CDR3 reads CASSLKGVTAFF. CDR3 in DNA: TGTGCCAGCAGCCTAAAGGGGGTGACGGCTTTCTTT.

V is TRBV9 and J is TRBJ1-2; a possible D gene is TRBD1 (6 bases). The V end lost 0 bases, the J end lost 2 bases, and 11 bases lay between the germline ends. This CDR3 has 15 amino acids. The germline CDR1 and CDR2 sequences are SGDLS and YYNGEE. The CDR3 DNA sequence: TGTGCCAGCAGCGTAGAGGGGGGCAGAAACTATGGCTACACCTTC. Translating gives CASSVEGGRNYGYTF.

This clonotype appeared a single time. The rearrangement joins TRBV9 to TRBJ1-6; no reliable D call. Trimming removed 4 bases at V and 7 bases at J, with 15 bases between. Germline values: CDR1 SGDLS, CDR2 YYNGEE. The CDR3 is 15 residues long. The CDR3 nucleotides read TGTGCCAGCAGCTTCTGGGCCGACGGGAATTCACCCCTCCACTTT. It encodes CASSFWADGNSPLHF. Based on the CDR3 plus reference TRBV9 and TRBJ1-6, the full variable domain is DSGVTQTPKHLITATGQRVTLRCSPRSGDLSVYWYQQSLDQGLQFLIQYYNGEERAKGNILERFSAQQFPDLHSELNLSSLELGDSALYFCASSFWADGNSPLHFGNGTRLTVT.

The gene calls are TRBV20-1 and TRBJ2-1; D is unresolved. With 0 bases removed from V and 5 bases from J, the gap between germline ends came to 8 bases. Germline V gene data show CDR1 as DFQATT and CDR2 as SNEGSKA (reference sequence). This CDR3 spans 13 amino acids. CDR3 sequence (DNA): TGCAGTGCTAGAGATCCTCTCCACAATGAGCAGTTCTTC. It codes for CSARDPLHNEQFF.

CDR3 DNA sequence: TGTGCCAGCAGCTTCGGACAGACGAACACTGAAGCTTTCTTT. Its protein is CASSFGQTNTEAFF. This rearrangement joins TRBV3-1 to TRBJ1-1; TRBD1 is a possible D gene (6 bases). V was shortened by 5 bases and J by 1 base, with 11 bases between the two germline ends. Germline loops: CDR1 LGHDT, CDR2 YNNKEL (reference sequence). The CDR3 has 14 amino acids.

This rearrangement joins TRBV12-3 or TRBV12-4 to TRBJ1-6; the D is unclear. The CDR3 has 11 residues. V was cut by 1 base and J by 13 bases, with 5 bases left in between. In DNA, the CDR3 is TGTGCCAGCAGTTTAGTGGGGCCCCTCCACTTT. Protein product: CASSLVGPLHF.

V and J are TRBV25-1 and TRBJ1-2; no clear D. Germline assignment: CDR1 MGHDK and CDR2 SYGVNS. The CDR3 contains 14 residues. The V end lost 3 bases, the J end lost 1 base, and 9 bases lay between the germline ends. The CDR3 bases are TGTGCCAGCAGTGAGCTCCAGATTAACTATGGCTACACCTTC. Amino acid sequence: CASSELQINYGYTF.

The chain uses TRBV5-1 and TRBJ2-2, with a tentative D call TRBD1 (6 bases). The CDR3 runs 15 residues. Trimming stripped 4 bases from V and 5 bases from J, with 15 bases between. Germline CDR1 and CDR2: SGHRS and YFSETQ. CDR3 loop: CASSDTGQRTGELFF. CDR3 nucleotides: TGCGCCAGCAGCGATACAGGGCAGCGGACCGGGGAGCTGTTTTTT.

The CDR3 DNA follows: TGTGCCAGCAGTTTGGGGACCGTCGGCCAAGAGACCCAGTACTTC. Translating it yields CASSLGTVGQETQYF. The chain uses TRBV6-5 and TRBJ2-5; D may match TRBD1 or TRBD2 (5 bases each). Trimming took 4 bases from V and 1 from J, leaving 13 bases between them. Germline CDR1 MNHEY, CDR2 SVGAGI. This CDR3 comprises 15 residues.

The V call is TRBV3-1, the J call TRBJ2-3; TRBD2 matches 8 bases. Trimming at V came to 2 bases and at J to 3 bases, leaving 7 bases not matched to a gene. The CDR3 contains 16 residues. CDR1 and CDR2 (germline): LGHDT, YNNKEL (reference sequence). The CDR3 loop is CASSQNRGGGTDTQYF. The DNA for the CDR3 is TGTGCCAGCAGCCAAAATCGCGGCGGGGGGACAGATACGCAGTATTTT.

This chain links TRBV30 with TRBJ2-7, with D uncertain. The CDR3 contains 14 residues. Germline lookup yields CDR1 GTSNPN and CDR2 SVGIG (reference sequence). Between the trimmed V and J ends, which lost 0 bases and 7 bases, there was a span of 16 bases. CDR3 sequence (DNA): TGTGCCTGGAGTGTTTCTAGGCTCTTGCCAGAGCAGTACTTC. This encodes CAWSVSRLLPEQYF.

This clonotype appeared a few times. The J gene is TRBJ1-1, the V gene TRBV5-1; D gene uncertain. CDR3 length equals 16 residues. The V gene's germline CDR1 is SGHRS and CDR2 YFSETQ. V lost 1 base and J 1 base, leaving 14 bases between the germline ends. This CDR3 reads CASSLRIRAGNTEAFF. The CDR3 DNA reads as TGCGCCAGCAGCTTGAGGATCCGGGCAGGGAACACTGAAGCTTTCTTT.

The chain employs TRBV5-1 and TRBJ2-1, with TRBD2 matching 13 bases. Germline V gene sequence: CDR1 SGHRS, CDR2 YFSETQ. The CDR3 sequence is 17 residues long. Trimming cost V 0 bases and J 3 bases; bases outside gene matches: 3. The CDR3 is CASSLGTSGGFYNEQFF. The DNA of the CDR3 is TGCGCCAGCAGCTTGGGGACTAGCGGGGGCTTCTACAATGAGCAGTTCTTC.

This clonotype was seen a single time. The V and J genes are TRBV7-2 and TRBJ2-2, with D possibly being TRBD1 or TRBD2 (5 bases each). Germline-derived CDR1 and CDR2 are SGHTA and FQGNSA. The V and J ends lost 1 base and 4 bases respectively, with 13 bases between them. This CDR3 has 16 amino acids. CDR3 sequence reads: CASSLVAGDLTGELFF. The CDR3 DNA is TGTGCCAGCAGCTTAGTAGCTGGGGACCTCACCGGGGAGCTGTTTTTT.

The chain is built from TRBV10-3 and TRBJ2-7; D gene unclear. Germline CDR1 and CDR2: ENHRY and SYGVKD. CDR3 size: 16 residues. With 3 bases removed from V and 3 bases from J, the gap between germline ends came to 18 bases. CDR3 amino acids: CAISDPRVGSFYEQYF. The CDR3 DNA follows: TGTGCCATCAGTGACCCAAGGGTCGGATCTTTCTACGAGCAGTACTTC.

V and J are TRBV2 and TRBJ1-5; a possible D gene is TRBD1 (5 bases). The germline CDR1 and CDR2 sequences are SNHLY and FYNNEI. The length of the CDR3 is 14 residues. The germline V and J ends were trimmed by 6 bases and 1 base, with 10 bases remaining between them. CDR3 region: CASSGQGSNQPQHF. The CDR3 DNA reads TGTGCCAGCAGCGGCCAGGGCAGCAATCAGCCCCAGCATTTT.

V and J are TRBV2 and TRBJ1-6; TRBD1 agrees at 7 bases. The germline V gene has CDR1 SNHLY and CDR2 FYNNEI. V shed 7 bases and J 8 bases; nucleotides not matched to a gene: 5. This CDR3 region has 13 residues. The DNA of the CDR3 is TGTGCCAGCACTAAAGACAGGGATTCACCCCTCCACTTT. Protein sequence: CASTKDRDSPLHF.

The chain has TRBV20-1 and TRBJ1-2; D gene uncertain. Germline V gene sequence: CDR1 DFQATT, CDR2 SNEGSKA (reference sequence). There are 11 residues in the CDR3. Trimming cost V 1 base and J 4 bases, with 4 bases left between them. The CDR3 coding sequence is TGCAGTGCTAGAGGTCGCTATGGCTACACCTTC. Amino acid sequence: CSARGRYGYTF.

V gene TRBV3-1 combines with J gene TRBJ2-5; a weak D match, TRBD2 (5 bases). Germline values: CDR1 LGHDT, CDR2 YNNKEL (reference sequence). The CDR3 consists of 15 residues. With 1 base removed from V and 6 bases from J, the gap between germline ends came to 15 bases. The CDR3 here is CASSQGVGVAKTQYF. CDR3 nucleotides: TGTGCCAGCAGCCAAGGGGTCGGGGTGGCGAAGACCCAGTACTTC.

The rearrangement joins TRBV24-1 to TRBJ1-1, with 8 bases identical to TRBD1. CDR1 is KGHDR and CDR2 is SFDVKD in the germline V gene. The ends lost 6 bases at V and 4 bases at J; junction bases unmatched: 9. The CDR3 covers 15 residues. The CDR3 bases are TGTGCCACCAGTTCCACGACAGGGGTACGCACTGAAGCTTTCTTT. Encoded protein: CATSSTTGVRTEAFF.

The V call is TRBV18, the J call TRBJ1-1, with D perhaps matching TRBD1 (6 bases). CDR1 and CDR2 from the germline V gene are KGHSH and LQKENI. V shed 5 bases and J shed 2 bases, with 15 bases lying between them. The CDR3 is made up of 15 amino acids. The CDR3 spells CASSEPQGRNTEAFF. The CDR3 coding sequence is TGTGCCAGCTCAGAGCCGCAGGGGCGAAACACTGAAGCTTTCTTT.

The J gene is TRBJ2-7, the V gene TRBV9; maybe TRBD2 (7 bases). V was pared by 6 bases and J by 6 bases, with 22 bases between. The CDR3 runs 15 residues. Germline CDR1 and CDR2: SGDLS and YYNGEE. The CDR3 spells CASTIGGDGLGEQYF. For the CDR3, the DNA is TGTGCCAGCACCATAGGGGGGGATGGTTTGGGCGAGCAGTACTTC.

This chain connects TRBV4-1 to TRBJ2-1; maybe TRBD1 (6 bases). V was clipped by 4 bases and J by 5 bases, with 15 bases between them. The CDR3 runs to 15 residues. CDR1 and CDR2 from the germline V gene are MGHRA and YSYEKL. The CDR3 sequence: CASSPRLGGNNEQFF. DNA of the CDR3: TGCGCCAGCAGCCCAAGATTAGGGGGTAACAATGAGCAGTTCTTC.

CDR3 coding DNA: TGCAGTGCTAGACAACTCCTGGGCGAGCAGTACTTC. Protein product: CSARQLLGEQYF. The chain recombines TRBV20-1 with TRBJ2-7; D is unresolved. The CDR3 sequence is 12 residues long. V lost 2 bases to trimming and J lost 6 bases, with 11 bases between them. The V gene's germline CDR1 is DFQATT and CDR2 SNEGSKA (reference sequence).

The genes are TRBV7-9 and TRBJ1-1; 8 nucleotides match TRBD1. CDR3 size: 17 residues. Germline V gene sequence: CDR1 SEHNR, CDR2 FQNEAQ (reference sequence). The V gene end was trimmed by 2 bases and the J gene end by 0 bases; junction bases not matched to a gene: 8. CDR3 DNA: TGTGCCAGCAGCTTATTCGCAGGGGGCTGGGTGAACACTGAAGCTTTCTTT. This codes for CASSLFAGGWVNTEAFF.

J is TRBJ1-2 and V is TRBV19, with TRBD1 as a possible D gene (6 bases). Trimming took off 5 bases at V and 4 bases at J, with 14 bases between the two ends. The CDR3 consists of 14 residues. CDR1 LNHDA and CDR2 SQIVND come from the germline V gene (reference sequence). CDR3 protein: CASSYRTASYGYTF. For the CDR3, the DNA is TGTGCCAGTAGTTACCGGACAGCGAGCTATGGCTACACCTTC.